The rows below give T cell receptor beta chains drawn from one sample of a study of T cell responses to AZD1222 COVID-19 vaccine. Method: immunoSEQ multiplex PCR; TCRdb's copy keeps in-frame clones and lacks some. The table includes approximately 30,000 clones, about three quarters detected once. Sequenced material: peripheral blood, taken on day 0 of AZD1222 vaccination. These receptors were taken from an adult in good health. Both conserved end residues are part of each CDR3. A D gene is named only where the DNA matches it firmly. Not every row has a clone size; where given, it reads once, few, many or a size class.

CDR3	DNA	V	J	size	D
CASSIRTGSNQPQHF	TGTGCCAGTAGTATCAGAACAGGGAGCAATCAGCCCCAGCATTTT	TRBV19	TRBJ1-5	few	-
CASSLRDREYYIQYF	TGTGCCAGCTCACTCCGGGACAGGGAATATTACATTCAGTACTTC	TRBV18	TRBJ2-4	-	TRBD1
CAIRPDRENTEAFF	TGTGCCATCAGACCCGACAGGGAGAACACTGAAGCTTTCTTT	TRBV10-3	TRBJ1-1	-	TRBD1
CASSLRNYGYTF	TGTGCCAGCAGCCTCCGTAACTATGGCTACACCTTC	TRBV3-1/TRBV3-2	TRBJ1-2	-	-
CASSLGGPGLARDEQFF	TGTGCCAGCAGCTTAGGGGGGCCGGGACTAGCTCGCGATGAGCAGTTCTTC	TRBV7-2	TRBJ2-1	-	TRBD2
CASRALSGVLLETQYF	TGTGCCAGCAGAGCACTCTCAGGGGTCCTTTTAGAGACCCAGTACTTC	TRBV25-1	TRBJ2-5	-	-
CASSSWTSGTDTQYF	TGTGCCAGCAGCTCCTGGACTAGCGGGACAGATACGCAGTATTTT	TRBV7-9	TRBJ2-3	-	TRBD2
CASSLDRANSPLHF	TGTGCCAGCAGCCTCGACAGGGCTAATTCACCCCTCCACTTT	TRBV7-2	TRBJ1-6	-	TRBD1
CASSYSFVDIQYF	TGTGCCAGCAGTTACTCGTTTGTAGACATTCAGTACTTC	TRBV6-5	TRBJ2-4	-	-
CASRLKGPPAVNYGYTF	TGTGCAAGTCGCTTAAAGGGTCCCCCAGCGGTGAACTATGGCTACACCTTC	TRBV12-2	TRBJ1-2	-	-
CASSTQGAVNEKLFF	TGTGCCAGCAGCACACAGGGGGCGGTTAATGAAAAACTGTTTTTC	TRBV7-9	TRBJ1-4	-	TRBD1
CASSLEPNSKNIQYF	TGCGCCAGCAGCTTGGAACCGAATTCGAAAAACATTCAGTACTTC	TRBV5-1	TRBJ2-4	-	-
CASSPRFTSFTGELFF	TGTGCCAGCTCACCACGGTTCACCTCGTTCACCGGGGAGCTGTTTTTT	TRBV18	TRBJ2-2	-	-
CASSPLLGTAANTEAFF	TGTGCCAGCAGCCCCCTTTTAGGGACAGCAGCTAACACTGAAGCTTTCTTT	TRBV7-9	TRBJ1-1	once	TRBD1
CASSSDTGVQPQHF	TGTGCCAGCAGCTCCGACACGGGGGTTCAGCCCCAGCATTTT	TRBV7-9	TRBJ1-5	-	-
CASSFRDNDNQPQHF	TGTGCCAGCAGCTTCCGGGACAACGACAATCAGCCCCAGCATTTT	TRBV6-5	TRBJ1-5	once	-
CSVEDLVGRAGELFF	TGCAGCGTTGAAGATCTAGTTGGACGCGCCGGGGAGCTGTTTTTT	TRBV29-1	TRBJ2-2	-	-
CSVVTGSNQPQHF	TGCAGCGTTGTTACCGGAAGCAATCAGCCCCAGCATTTT	TRBV29-1	TRBJ1-5	once	-
CATRTLRGAFF	TGTGCCACCAGGACACTTAGGGGAGCTTTCTTT	TRBV24-1	TRBJ1-1	-	-
CASSPYREAGNTIYF	TGTGCCAGCTCACCTTACAGGGAGGCGGGAAACACCATATATTTT	TRBV18	TRBJ1-3	-	-
CSVRTGGDTGELFF	TGCAGCGTAAGGACAGGGGGGGACACCGGGGAGCTGTTTTTT	TRBV29-1	TRBJ2-2	-	TRBD1
CASSLAASSLMNTEAFF	TGTGCCAGCAGCTTAGCCGCCTCCAGTTTGATGAACACTGAAGCTTTCTTT	TRBV13	TRBJ1-1	-	-
CASRPPPGLVSTRATYNEQFF	TGCGCCAGCAGACCCCCTCCGGGACTAGTTTCAACAAGGGCCACCTACAATGAGCAGTTCTTC	TRBV5-1	TRBJ2-1	-	TRBD2
CASSYRGIGYGYTF	TGTGCCAGCAGTTACAGGGGTATAGGCTATGGCTACACCTTC	TRBV6-5	TRBJ1-2	medium-sized	-
CASSQGAGSPLHF	TGTGCCAGCAGCCAAGGAGCGGGTTCACCCCTCCACTTT	TRBV2	TRBJ1-6	-	-
CASSGWGSSYNSPLHF	TGTGCCAGCAGTGGGTGGGGGAGCTCCTATAATTCACCCCTCCACTTT	TRBV6-1	TRBJ1-6	-	-
CASSSILKEGYTF	TGTGCCAGCAGCTCAATCCTAAAGGAAGGCTACACCTTC	TRBV6-6	TRBJ1-2	-	-
CASTLVGGPYDEQFF	TGTGCCAGCACTCTTGTCGGGGGGCCCTATGATGAGCAGTTCTTC	TRBV6-5	TRBJ2-1	few	-
CASSKGTAYGYTF	TGCGCCAGCAGCAAAGGGACGGCCTATGGCTACACCTTC	TRBV5-1	TRBJ1-2	-	-
CATSDFGDTQYF	TGTGCCACCAGTGATTTTGGAGATACGCAGTATTTT	TRBV24-1	TRBJ2-3	-	-
CASSPGQGVRNQPQHF	TGCGCCAGCAGCCCGGGACAGGGGGTACGCAATCAGCCCCAGCATTTT	TRBV5-1	TRBJ1-5	once	TRBD1
CASTQLGNSYNEQFF	TGTGCCAGTACACAACTTGGGAATAGCTACAATGAGCAGTTCTTC	TRBV14	TRBJ2-1	once	-
CASSDRILTGELFF	TGTGCCAGCAGTGACAGGATACTCACCGGGGAGCTGTTTTTT	TRBV6-1	TRBJ2-2	few	-
CASSSGRAGGYNEQFF	TGTGCCAGCAGCTCGGGCCGAGCGGGGGGGTACAATGAGCAGTTCTTC	TRBV9	TRBJ2-1	-	TRBD2
CATTYVRGFTDTQYF	TGTGCCACCACTTACGTCCGGGGGTTCACAGATACGCAGTATTTT	TRBV15	TRBJ2-3	-	-
CASSQGIANTGELFF	TGTGCCAGCAGCCAGGGGATTGCGAACACCGGGGAGCTGTTTTTT	TRBV4-2	TRBJ2-2	-	-
CASSSEGPTKLFF	TGTGCCAGCAGCTCGGAAGGGCCTACAAAACTGTTTTTT	TRBV7-2	TRBJ1-4	-	-
CASTLLRVGNQPQHF	TGCGCCAGCACCCTTCTCCGCGTTGGCAATCAGCCCCAGCATTTT	TRBV23-1	TRBJ1-5	-	-
CASSRTHRWGNTIYF	TGTGCCAGCAGCCGGACCCATCGGTGGGGGAACACCATATATTTT	TRBV6-5	TRBJ1-3	few	-
CASSDSSYNSPLHF	TGTGCCAGTAGTGACAGCTCCTATAATTCACCCCTCCACTTT	TRBV19	TRBJ1-6	few	-
CSASQFGGGAPEQFF	TGCAGTGCTAGTCAGTTTGGCGGGGGGGCCCCTGAGCAGTTCTTC	TRBV20-1	TRBJ2-1	-	TRBD2
CASSVFDRVNSGSLQPQHF	TGTGCCAGTAGTGTTTTCGACAGGGTAAATAGTGGTTCCCTTCAGCCCCAGCATTTT	TRBV19	TRBJ1-5	-	TRBD1
CASSFDPGTGELFF	TGTGCCAGCAGCTTTGACCCTGGCACCGGGGAGCTGTTTTTT	TRBV7-2	TRBJ2-2	-	-
CASSQGSGTGVRETQYF	TGCGCCAGCAGCCAAGGGTCCGGGACAGGGGTGCGGGAGACCCAGTACTTC	TRBV4-1	TRBJ2-5	-	TRBD1
CASSMKGDRGGVQPQHF	TGTGCCAGTAGTATGAAAGGGGACAGGGGAGGTGTTCAGCCCCAGCATTTT	TRBV19	TRBJ1-5	few	TRBD1
CSVEVVSGGGHGNF	TGCAGCGTTGAAGTGGTGTCGGGAGGCGGACATGGAAACTTC	TRBV29-1	TRBJ2-5	-	TRBD2
CASSLSGNTIYF	TGTGCCAGCAGCTTATCCGGAAACACCATATATTTT	TRBV11-3	TRBJ1-3	once	-
CSAGSDRGLLHEQYF	TGCAGCGCGGGTTCGGACAGGGGGCTTCTCCACGAGCAGTACTTC	TRBV29-1	TRBJ2-7	-	TRBD1
CASRLTGGGGYTF	TGTGCCAGCAGGCTGACGGGGGGTGGCGGCTACACCTTC	TRBV27	TRBJ1-2	-	-
CASSYLGYNSPLHF	TGTGCCAGCAGTTATTTGGGGTATAATTCACCCCTCCACTTT	TRBV6-5	TRBJ1-6	-	-
CASSLSSGEPTDTQYF	TGTGCCAGCAGCTTGTCTAGCGGGGAACCCACAGATACGCAGTATTTT	TRBV7-2	TRBJ2-3	-	TRBD2
CASSSQLNYGYTF	TGTGCCAGCAGCTCGCAATTAAACTATGGCTACACCTTC	TRBV7-2	TRBJ1-2	once	-